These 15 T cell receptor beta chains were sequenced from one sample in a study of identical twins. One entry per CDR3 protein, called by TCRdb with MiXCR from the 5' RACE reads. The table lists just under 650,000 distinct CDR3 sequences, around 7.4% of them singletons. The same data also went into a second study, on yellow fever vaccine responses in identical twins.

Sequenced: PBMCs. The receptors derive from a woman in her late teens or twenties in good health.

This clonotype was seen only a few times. For the CDR3, the DNA is TGTGCCAGCAGACGAGACAGGGTAAACGAGCAGTACTTC. Its translation: CASRRDRVNEQYF. The chain is built from TRBV7-2 and TRBJ2-7, with TRBD1 matching 7 bases. J was trimmed by 5 bases and V by 6 bases; bases with no gene match: 7. Germline assignment: CDR1 SGHTA and CDR2 FQGNSA. The CDR3 runs to 13 residues. The whole variable domain, remainder taken from reference TRBV7-2 and TRBJ2-7, is GAGVSQSPSNKVTEKGKDVELRCDPISGHTALYWYRQSLGQGLEFLIYFQGNSAPDKSGLPSDRFSAERTGGSVSTLTIQRTQQEDSAVYLCASRRDRVNEQYFGPGTRLTVT.

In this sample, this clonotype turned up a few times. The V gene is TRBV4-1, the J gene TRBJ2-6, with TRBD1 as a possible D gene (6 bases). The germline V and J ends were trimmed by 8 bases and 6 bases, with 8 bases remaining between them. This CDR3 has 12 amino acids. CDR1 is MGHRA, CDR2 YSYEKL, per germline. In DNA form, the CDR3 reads TGCGCCAGCGAGGGACAGGCCAACGTCCTGACTTTC. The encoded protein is CASEGQANVLTF.

The CDR3, as DNA: TGTGCCACCAGTGAAACTAGCGGGAGGGCCTATGAGCAGTTCTTC. Protein product: CATSETSGRAYEQFF. The chain is built from TRBV24-1 and TRBJ2-1; 13 nucleotides align to TRBD2. Per germline, CDR1 KGHDR and CDR2 SFDVKD. The CDR3 extends over 15 amino acids. V was pared by 4 bases and J by 8 bases, with 4 bases of the junction left unmatched.

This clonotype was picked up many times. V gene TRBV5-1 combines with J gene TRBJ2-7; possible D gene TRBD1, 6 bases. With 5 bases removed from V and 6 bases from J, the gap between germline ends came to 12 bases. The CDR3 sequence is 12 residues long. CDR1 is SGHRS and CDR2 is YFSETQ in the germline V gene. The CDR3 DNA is TGCGCCAGCAGAGACAGGAGTGGCGAGCAGTACTTC. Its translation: CASRDRSGEQYF. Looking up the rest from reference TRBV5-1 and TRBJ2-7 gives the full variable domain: KAGVTQTPRYLIKTRGQQVTLSCSPISGHRSVSWYQQTPGQGLQFLFEYFSETQRNKGNFPGRFSGRQFSNSRSEMNVSTLELGDSALYLCASRDRSGEQYFGPGTRLTVT.

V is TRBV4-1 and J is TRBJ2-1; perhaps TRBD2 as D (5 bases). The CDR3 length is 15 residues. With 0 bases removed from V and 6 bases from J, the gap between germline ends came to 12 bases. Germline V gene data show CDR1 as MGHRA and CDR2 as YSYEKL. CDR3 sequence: CASSQETVLGNEQFF. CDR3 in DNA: TGCGCCAGCAGCCAAGAAACCGTACTAGGCAATGAGCAGTTCTTC.

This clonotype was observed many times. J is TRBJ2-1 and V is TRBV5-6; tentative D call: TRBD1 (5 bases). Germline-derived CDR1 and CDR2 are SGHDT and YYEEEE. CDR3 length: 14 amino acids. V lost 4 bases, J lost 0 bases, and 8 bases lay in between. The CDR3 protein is CASSPRASYNEQFF. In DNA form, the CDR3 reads TGTGCCAGCAGCCCCAGGGCCTCCTACAATGAGCAGTTCTTC.

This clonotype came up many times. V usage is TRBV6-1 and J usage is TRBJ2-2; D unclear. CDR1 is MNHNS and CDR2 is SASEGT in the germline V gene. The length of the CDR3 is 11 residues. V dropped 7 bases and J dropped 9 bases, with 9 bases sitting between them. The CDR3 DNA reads TGTGCCAGCACTTCGAGCTGGGAGCTGTTTTTT. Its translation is CASTSSWELFF.

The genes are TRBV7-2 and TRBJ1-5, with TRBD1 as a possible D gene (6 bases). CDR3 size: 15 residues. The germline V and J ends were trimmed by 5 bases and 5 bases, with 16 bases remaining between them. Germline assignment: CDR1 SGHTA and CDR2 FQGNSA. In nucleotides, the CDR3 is TGTGCCAGCAGCAAAGTGTTGGGGGCATATCAGCCCCAGCATTTT. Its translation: CASSKVLGAYQPQHF.

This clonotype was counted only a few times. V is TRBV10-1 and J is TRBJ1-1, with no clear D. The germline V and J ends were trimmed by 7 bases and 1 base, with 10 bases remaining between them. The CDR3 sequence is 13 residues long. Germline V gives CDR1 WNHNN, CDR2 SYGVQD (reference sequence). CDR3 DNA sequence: TGCGCCAGCACACTTTCTCCGAACACTGAAGCTTTCTTT. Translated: CASTLSPNTEAFF.

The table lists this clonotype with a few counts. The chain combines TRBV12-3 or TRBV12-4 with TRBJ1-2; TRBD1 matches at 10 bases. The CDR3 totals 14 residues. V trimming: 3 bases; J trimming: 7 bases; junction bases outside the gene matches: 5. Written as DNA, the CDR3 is TGTGCCAGCAGTTTCGACCGGGACAGGGGTGGCTACACCTTC. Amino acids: CASSFDRDRGGYTF.

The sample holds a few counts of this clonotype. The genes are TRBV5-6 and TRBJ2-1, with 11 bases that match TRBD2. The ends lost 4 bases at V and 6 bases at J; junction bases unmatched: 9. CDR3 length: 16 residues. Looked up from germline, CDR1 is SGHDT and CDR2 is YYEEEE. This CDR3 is CASSPVSGGASNEQFF. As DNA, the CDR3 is TGTGCCAGCAGCCCGGTTAGCGGGGGGGCTTCCAATGAGCAGTTCTTC.

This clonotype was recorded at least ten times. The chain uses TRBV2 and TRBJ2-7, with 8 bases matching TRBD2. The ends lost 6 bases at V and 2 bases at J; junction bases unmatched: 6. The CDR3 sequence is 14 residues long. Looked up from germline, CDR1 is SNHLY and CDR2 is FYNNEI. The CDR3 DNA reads TGTGCCAGCAGCCTACTAGCGGCGACCTACGAGCAGTACTTC. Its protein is CASSLLAATYEQYF. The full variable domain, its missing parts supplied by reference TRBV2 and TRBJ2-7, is EPEVTQTPSHQVTQMGQEVILRCVPISNHLYFYWYRQILGQKVEFLVSFYNNEISEKSEIFDDQFSVERPDGSNFTLKIRSTKLEDSAMYFCASSLLAATYEQYFGPGTRLTVT.

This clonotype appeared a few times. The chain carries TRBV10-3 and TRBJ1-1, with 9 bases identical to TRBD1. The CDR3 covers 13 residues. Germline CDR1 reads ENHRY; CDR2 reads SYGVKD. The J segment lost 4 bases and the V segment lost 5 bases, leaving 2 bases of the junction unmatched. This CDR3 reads CAISLDRGTEAFF. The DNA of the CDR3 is TGTGCCATCAGTTTGGACAGGGGCACTGAAGCTTTCTTT.

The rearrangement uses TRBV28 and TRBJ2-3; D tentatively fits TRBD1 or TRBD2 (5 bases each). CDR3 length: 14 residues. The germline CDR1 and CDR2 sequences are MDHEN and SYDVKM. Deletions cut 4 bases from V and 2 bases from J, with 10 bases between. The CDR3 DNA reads TGTGCCAGCAGTTGGGAAGGGACCACAGATACGCAGTATTTT. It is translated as CASSWEGTTDTQYF.

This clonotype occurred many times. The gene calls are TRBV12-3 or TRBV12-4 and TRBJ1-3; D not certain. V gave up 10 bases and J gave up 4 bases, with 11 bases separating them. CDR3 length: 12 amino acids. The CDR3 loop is CATRSGGNTIYF. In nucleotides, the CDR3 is TGTGCCACCCGAAGCGGGGGAAACACCATATATTTT.